Given below is one T cell receptor beta chain in context. Its antigen remains unidentified. This sample is drawn from a study of T cells in localized non-small cell lung cancer. V lost 4 bases to trimming and J lost 8 bases; unmatched junction nucleotides: 4. This CDR3 is built from 13 residues. The germline V gene has CDR1 MNHNS and CDR2 SASEGT. Study-wide findings and caveats: Longer overall survival accompanied higher blood T cell density. Among the tissues sampled, uninvolved adjacent lung had the highest T cell clonality, above tumor.

Assay: immunoSEQ multiplex PCR; the TCRdb copy retains only in-frame clones and omits some. This table has roughly 84,000 clones, more than 70% appearing once. This TCR came from a woman aged 40-75 years with stage I squamous cell lung carcinoma. Sequences were derived from peripheral blood, sampled before any cancer treatment. The chain is built from TRBV6-1 and TRBJ1-4; 7 bases agree with TRBD1. This chain's CDR3 is CASSGTGAEKLFF. The CDR3 nucleotides are TGTGCCAGCAGTGGGACAGGTGCAGAAAAACTGTTTTTT.